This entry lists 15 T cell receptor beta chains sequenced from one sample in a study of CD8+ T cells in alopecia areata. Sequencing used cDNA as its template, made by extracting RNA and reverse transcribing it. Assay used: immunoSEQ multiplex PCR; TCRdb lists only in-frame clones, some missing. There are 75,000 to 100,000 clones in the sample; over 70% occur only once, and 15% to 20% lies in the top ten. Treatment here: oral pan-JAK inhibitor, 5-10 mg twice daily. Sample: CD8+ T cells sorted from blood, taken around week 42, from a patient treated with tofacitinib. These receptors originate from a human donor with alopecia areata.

This chain's CDR3 is CASSDRGAPDTQYF. The DNA of the CDR3 is TGTGCCAGCAGTGACAGGGGGGCCCCAGATACGCAGTATTTT. The chain uses TRBV6-4 and TRBJ2-3; D could derive from TRBD1 or TRBD2 (6 bases each). Germline V gene lookup returns CDR1 MRHNA and CDR2 SNTAGT. The germline V and J ends were trimmed by 2 bases and 4 bases, with 10 bases remaining between them. The CDR3 spans 14 residues.

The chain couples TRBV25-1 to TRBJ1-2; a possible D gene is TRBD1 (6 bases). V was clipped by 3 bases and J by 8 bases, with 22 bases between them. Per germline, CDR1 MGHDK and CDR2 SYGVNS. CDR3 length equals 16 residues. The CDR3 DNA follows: TGTGCCAGCAGTGACTCTTGGACAGCCTCCTTGGGGGGCTACACCTTC. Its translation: CASSDSWTASLGGYTF.

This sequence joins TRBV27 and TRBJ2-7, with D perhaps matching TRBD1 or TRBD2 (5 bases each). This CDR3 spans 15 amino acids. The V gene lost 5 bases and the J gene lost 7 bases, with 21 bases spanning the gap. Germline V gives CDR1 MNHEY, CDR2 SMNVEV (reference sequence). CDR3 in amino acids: CASSGYGTAVSEQYF. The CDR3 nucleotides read TGTGCCAGCAGTGGGTACGGGACGGCAGTTTCGGAGCAGTACTTC.

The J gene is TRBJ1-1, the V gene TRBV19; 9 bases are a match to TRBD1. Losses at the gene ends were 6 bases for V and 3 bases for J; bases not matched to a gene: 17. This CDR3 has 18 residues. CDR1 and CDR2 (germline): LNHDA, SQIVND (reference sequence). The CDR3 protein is CASRLPGATDRGDTEAFF. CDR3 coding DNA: TGTGCCAGTAGACTCCCCGGGGCCACTGACAGGGGGGACACTGAAGCTTTCTTT.

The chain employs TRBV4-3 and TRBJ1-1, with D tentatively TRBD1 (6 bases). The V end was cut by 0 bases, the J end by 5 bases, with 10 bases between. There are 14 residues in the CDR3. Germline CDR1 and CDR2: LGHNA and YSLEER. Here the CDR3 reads CASSQDGGLTEAFF. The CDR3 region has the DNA TGCGCCAGCAGCCAAGATGGGGGGCTGACTGAAGCTTTCTTT.

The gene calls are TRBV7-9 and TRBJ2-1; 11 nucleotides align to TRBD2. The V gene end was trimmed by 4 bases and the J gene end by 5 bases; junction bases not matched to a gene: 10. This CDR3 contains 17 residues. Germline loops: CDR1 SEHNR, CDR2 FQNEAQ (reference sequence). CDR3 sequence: CASSSPTSGGGNNEQFF. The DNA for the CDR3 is TGTGCCAGCAGCTCTCCTACTAGCGGGGGTGGAAACAATGAGCAGTTCTTC. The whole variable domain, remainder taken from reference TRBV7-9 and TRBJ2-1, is DTGVSQNPRHKITKRGQNVTFRCDPISEHNRLYWYRQTLGQGPEFLTYFQNEAQLEKSRLLSDRFSAERPKGSFSTLEIQRTEQGDSAMYLCASSSPTSGGGNNEQFFGPGTRLTVL.

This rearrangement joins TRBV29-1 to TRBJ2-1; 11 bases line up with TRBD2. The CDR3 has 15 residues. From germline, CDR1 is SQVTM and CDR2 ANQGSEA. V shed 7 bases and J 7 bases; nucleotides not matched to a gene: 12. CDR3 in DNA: TGCAGCGCGCAAGCTAGCGGGGGGCCCGGGAATGAGCAGTTCTTC. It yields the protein CSAQASGGPGNEQFF.

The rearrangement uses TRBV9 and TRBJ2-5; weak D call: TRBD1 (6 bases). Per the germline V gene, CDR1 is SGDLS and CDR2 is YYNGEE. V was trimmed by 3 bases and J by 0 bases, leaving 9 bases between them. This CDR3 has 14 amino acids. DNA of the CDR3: TGTGCCAGCAGCGGAGGGACAAACCAAGAGACCCAGTACTTC. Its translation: CASSGGTNQETQYF.

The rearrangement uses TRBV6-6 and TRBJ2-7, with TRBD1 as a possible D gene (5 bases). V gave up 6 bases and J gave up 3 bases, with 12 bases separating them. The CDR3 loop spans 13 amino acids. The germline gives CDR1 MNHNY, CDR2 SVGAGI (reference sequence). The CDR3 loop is CASSHRNVYEQYF. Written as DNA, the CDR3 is TGTGCCAGCAGCCACAGGAACGTCTACGAGCAGTACTTC.

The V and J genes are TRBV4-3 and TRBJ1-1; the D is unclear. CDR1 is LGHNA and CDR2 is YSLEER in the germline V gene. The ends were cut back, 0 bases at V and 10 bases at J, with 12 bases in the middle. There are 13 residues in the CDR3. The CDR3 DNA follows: TGCGCCAGCAGCCAAGATAGGGCGGCCTTAGCTTTCTTT. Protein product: CASSQDRAALAFF.

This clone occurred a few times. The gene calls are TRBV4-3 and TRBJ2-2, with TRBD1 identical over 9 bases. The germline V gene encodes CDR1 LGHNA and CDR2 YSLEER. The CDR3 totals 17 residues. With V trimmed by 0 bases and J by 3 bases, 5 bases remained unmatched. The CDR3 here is CASSQDMGTGYTGELFF. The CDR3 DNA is TGCGCCAGCAGCCAAGACATGGGGACAGGGTACACCGGGGAGCTGTTTTTT.

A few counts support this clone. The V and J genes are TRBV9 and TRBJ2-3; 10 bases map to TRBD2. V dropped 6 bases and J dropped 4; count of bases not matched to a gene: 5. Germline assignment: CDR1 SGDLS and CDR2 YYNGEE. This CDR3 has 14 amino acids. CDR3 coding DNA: TGTGCCAGCAACCTAGCGGGGGCCTCAGATACGCAGTATTTT. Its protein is CASNLAGASDTQYF.

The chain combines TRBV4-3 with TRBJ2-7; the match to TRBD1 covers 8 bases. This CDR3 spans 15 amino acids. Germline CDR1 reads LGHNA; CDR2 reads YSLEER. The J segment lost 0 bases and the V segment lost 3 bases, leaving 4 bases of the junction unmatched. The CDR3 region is CASSQDRASSYEQYF. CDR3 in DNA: TGCGCCAGCAGCCAGGACAGGGCCTCCTCCTACGAGCAGTACTTC.

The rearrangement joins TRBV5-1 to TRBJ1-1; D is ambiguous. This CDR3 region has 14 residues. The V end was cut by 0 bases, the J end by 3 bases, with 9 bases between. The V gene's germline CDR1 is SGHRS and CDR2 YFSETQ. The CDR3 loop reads CASSLEAGDTEAFF. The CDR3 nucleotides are TGCGCCAGCAGCTTGGAGGCCGGAGACACTGAAGCTTTCTTT.

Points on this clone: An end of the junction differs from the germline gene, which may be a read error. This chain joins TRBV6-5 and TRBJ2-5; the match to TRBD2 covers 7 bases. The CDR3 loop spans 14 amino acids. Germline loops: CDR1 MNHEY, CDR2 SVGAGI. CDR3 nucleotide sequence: TGTGCCAGCAGTTACAGGCTAGCGGAAGAGACCCAGCACTTC. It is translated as CASSYRLAEETQHF.